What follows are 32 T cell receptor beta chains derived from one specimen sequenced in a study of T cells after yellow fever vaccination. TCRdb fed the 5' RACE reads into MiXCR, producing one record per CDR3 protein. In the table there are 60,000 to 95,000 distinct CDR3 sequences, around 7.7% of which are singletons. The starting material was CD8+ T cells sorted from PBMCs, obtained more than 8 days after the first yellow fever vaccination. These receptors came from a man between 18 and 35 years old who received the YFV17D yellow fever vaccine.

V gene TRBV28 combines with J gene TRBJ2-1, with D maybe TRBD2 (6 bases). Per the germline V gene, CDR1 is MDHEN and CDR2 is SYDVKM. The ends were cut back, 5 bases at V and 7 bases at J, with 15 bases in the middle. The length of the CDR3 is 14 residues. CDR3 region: CASSPTGTHNEQFF. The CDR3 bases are TGTGCCAGCAGTCCTACCGGGACTCATAATGAGCAGTTCTTC.

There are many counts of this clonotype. The CDR3 protein is CASGRLRDTQYF. In nucleotides, the CDR3 is TGTGCCAGCGGCAGGCTTCGAGATACGCAGTATTTT. V and J are TRBV12-3 or TRBV12-4 and TRBJ2-3; D not certain. V gave up 8 bases and J gave up 5 bases, with 11 bases separating them. This CDR3 is built from 12 residues.

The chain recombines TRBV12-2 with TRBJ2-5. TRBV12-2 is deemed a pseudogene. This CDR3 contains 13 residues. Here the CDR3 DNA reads TGTGCAAGTCGCTTAACTTCCAGGCAGACCCAGTACTTC. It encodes CASRLTSRQTQYF.

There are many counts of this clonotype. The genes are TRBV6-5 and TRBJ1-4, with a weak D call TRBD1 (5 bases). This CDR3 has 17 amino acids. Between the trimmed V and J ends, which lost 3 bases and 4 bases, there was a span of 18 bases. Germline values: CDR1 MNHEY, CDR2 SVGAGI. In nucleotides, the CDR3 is TGTGCCAGCAGTTATGCGTGGGGGAGGCTAATTAATGAAAAACTGTTTTTT. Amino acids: CASSYAWGRLINEKLFF.

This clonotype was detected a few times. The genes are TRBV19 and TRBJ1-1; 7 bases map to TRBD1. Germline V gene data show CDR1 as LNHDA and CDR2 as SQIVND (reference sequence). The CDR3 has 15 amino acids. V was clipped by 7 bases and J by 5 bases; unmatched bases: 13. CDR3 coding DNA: TGTGCCAGTAAAGACCTCGACAGGGTCGGAACTGAAGCTTTCTTT. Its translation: CASKDLDRVGTEAFF.

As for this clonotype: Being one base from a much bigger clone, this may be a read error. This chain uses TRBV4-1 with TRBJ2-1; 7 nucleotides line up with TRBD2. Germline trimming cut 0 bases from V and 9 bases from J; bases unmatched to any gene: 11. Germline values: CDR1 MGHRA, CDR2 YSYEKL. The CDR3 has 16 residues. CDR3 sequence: CASSQDQGLTGPEQFF. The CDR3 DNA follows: TGCGCCAGCAGCCAAGATCAGGGACTAACGGGGCCTGAGCAGTTCTTC.

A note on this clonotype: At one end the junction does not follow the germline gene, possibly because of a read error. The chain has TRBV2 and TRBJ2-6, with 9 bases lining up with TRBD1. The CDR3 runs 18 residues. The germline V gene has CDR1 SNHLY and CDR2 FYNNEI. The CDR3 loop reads CARSVGTGWISGANVLTF. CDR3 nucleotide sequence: TGTGCCCGCAGTGTCGGGACAGGGTGGATCTCTGGGGCCAACGTCCTGACTTTC. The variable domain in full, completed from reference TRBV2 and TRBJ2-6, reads EPEVTQTPSHQVTQMGQEVILRCVPISNHLYFYWYRQILGQKVEFLVSFYNNEISEKSEIFDDQFSVERPDGSNFTLKIRSTKLEDSAMYFCARSVGTGWISGANVLTFGAGSRLTVL.

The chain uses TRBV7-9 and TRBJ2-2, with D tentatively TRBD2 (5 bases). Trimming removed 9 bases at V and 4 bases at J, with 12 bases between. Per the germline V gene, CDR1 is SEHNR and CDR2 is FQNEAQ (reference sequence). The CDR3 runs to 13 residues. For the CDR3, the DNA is TGTGCCAGGACTATACCGGGCACCGGGGAGCTGTTTTTT. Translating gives CARTIPGTGELFF.

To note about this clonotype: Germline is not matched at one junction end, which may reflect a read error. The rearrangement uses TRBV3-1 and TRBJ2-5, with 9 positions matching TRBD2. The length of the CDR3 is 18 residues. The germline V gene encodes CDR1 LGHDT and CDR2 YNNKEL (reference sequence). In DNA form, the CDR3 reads TGTGCCTGCAGCAAAGATCGGGGGGCTAGCGGGGTAGAAGAGACCCAGTACTTC. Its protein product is CACSKDRGASGVEETQYF.

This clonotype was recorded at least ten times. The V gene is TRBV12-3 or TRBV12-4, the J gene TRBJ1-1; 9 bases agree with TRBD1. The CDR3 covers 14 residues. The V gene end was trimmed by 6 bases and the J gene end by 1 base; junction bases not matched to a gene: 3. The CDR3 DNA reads TGTGCCAGCAGGGACAGGGGAAGGAACACTGAAGCTTTCTTT. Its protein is CASRDRGRNTEAFF.

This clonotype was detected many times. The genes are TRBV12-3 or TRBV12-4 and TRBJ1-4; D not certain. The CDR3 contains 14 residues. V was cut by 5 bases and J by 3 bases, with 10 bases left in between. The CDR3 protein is CASSERGANEKLFF. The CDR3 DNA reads TGTGCCAGCAGTGAGAGAGGAGCTAATGAAAAACTGTTTTTT.

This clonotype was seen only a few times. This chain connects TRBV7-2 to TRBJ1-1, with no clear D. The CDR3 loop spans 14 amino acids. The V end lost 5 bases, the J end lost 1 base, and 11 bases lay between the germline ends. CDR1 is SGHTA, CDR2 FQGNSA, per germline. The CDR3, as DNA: TGTGCCAGCAGCCAGCCGGAGTGGAACACTGAAGCTTTCTTT. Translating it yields CASSQPEWNTEAFF.

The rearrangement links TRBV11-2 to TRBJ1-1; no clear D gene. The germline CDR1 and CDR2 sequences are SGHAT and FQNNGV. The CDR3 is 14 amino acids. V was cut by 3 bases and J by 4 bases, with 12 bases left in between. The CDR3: CASSLVDYGTEAFF. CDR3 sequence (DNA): TGTGCCAGCAGCTTGGTGGATTATGGCACTGAAGCTTTCTTT.

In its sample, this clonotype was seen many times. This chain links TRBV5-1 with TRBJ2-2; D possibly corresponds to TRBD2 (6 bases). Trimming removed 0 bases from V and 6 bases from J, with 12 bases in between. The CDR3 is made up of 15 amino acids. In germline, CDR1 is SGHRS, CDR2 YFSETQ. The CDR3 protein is CASSLVGGSSGELFF. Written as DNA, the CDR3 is TGCGCCAGCAGCTTGGTCGGGGGTTCATCCGGGGAGCTGTTTTTT.

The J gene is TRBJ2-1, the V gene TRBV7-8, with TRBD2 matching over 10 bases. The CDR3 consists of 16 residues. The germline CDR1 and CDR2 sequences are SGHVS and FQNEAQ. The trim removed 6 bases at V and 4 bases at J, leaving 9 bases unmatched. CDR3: CASSLGPAGGYNEQFF. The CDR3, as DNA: TGTGCCAGCAGTCTGGGGCCAGCGGGGGGGTACAATGAGCAGTTCTTC. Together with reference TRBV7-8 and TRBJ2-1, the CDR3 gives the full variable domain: GAGVSQSPRYKVAKRGQDVALRCDPISGHVSLFWYQQALGQGPEFLTYFQNEAQLDKSGLPSDRFFAERPEGSVSTLKIQRTQQEDSAVYLCASSLGPAGGYNEQFFGPGTRLTVL.

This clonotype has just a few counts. The CDR3 reads CSCRESEGAFGAFF. The CDR3 DNA reads TGCAGCTGCAGGGAGTCGGAAGGGGCTTTCGGAGCTTTCTTT. This chain joins TRBV29-1 and TRBJ1-1; weak D call: TRBD1 (5 bases). Germline CDR1 reads SQVTM; CDR2 reads ANQGSEA. The CDR3 sequence is 14 residues long. Trimming shortened V by 8 bases and J by 10 bases, and 26 bases separated the two germline ends.

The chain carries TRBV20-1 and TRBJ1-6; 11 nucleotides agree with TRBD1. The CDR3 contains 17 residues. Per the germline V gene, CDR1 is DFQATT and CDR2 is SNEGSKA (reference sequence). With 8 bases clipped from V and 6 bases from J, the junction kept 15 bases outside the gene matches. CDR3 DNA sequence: TGCAGTTCACCCGGGACAGGGGGAGGTTCGATTAATTCACCCCTCCACTTT. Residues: CSSPGTGGGSINSPLHF.

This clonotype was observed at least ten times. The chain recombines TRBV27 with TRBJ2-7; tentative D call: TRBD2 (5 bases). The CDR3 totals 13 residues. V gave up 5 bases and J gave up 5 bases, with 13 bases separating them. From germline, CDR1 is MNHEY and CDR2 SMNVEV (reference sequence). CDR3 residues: CASSPRTGHEQYF. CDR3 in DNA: TGTGCCAGCAGTCCCCGGACTGGCCACGAGCAGTACTTC.

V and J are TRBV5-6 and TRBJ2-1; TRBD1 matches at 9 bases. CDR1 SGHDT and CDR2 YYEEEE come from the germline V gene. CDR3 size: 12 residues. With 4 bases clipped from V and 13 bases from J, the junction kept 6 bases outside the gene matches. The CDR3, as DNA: TGTGCCAGCAGCATCGGACAGGGGCAACAGTTCTTC. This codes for CASSIGQGQQFF.

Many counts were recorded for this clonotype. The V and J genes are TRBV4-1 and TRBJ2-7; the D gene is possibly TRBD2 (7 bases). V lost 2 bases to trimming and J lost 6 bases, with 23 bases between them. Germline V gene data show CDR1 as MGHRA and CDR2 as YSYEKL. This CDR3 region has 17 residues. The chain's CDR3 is CASSQPHPGGLSREQYF. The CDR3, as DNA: TGCGCCAGCAGCCAACCTCACCCCGGGGGGCTATCTCGCGAGCAGTACTTC.

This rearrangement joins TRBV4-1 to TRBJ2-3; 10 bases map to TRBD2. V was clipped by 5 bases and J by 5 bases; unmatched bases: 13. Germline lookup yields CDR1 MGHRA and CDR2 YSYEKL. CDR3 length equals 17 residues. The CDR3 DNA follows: TGCGCCAGCAGCAGTGTTCCCTCGGGACTAGCGTTAGATACGCAGTATTTT. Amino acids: CASSSVPSGLALDTQYF.

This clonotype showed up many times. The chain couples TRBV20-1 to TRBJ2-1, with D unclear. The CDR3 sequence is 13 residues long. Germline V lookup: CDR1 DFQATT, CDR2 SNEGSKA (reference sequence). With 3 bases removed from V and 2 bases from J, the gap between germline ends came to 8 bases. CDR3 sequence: CSASSGPYNEQFF. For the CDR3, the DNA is TGCAGTGCTAGCTCAGGACCCTACAATGAGCAGTTCTTC.

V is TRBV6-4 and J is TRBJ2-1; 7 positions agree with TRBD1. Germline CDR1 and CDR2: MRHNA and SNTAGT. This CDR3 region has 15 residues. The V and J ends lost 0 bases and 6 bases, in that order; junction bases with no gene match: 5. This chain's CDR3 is CASSDSRQGFNEQFF. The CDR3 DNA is TGTGCCAGCAGTGACTCTAGACAGGGCTTCAATGAGCAGTTCTTC.

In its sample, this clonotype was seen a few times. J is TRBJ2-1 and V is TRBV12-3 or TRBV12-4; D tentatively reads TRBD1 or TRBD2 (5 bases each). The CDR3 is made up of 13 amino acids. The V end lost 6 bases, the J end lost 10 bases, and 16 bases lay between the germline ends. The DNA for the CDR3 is TGTGCCAGCAGCTGGGGGTCAGGACTCGAGCAGTTCTTC. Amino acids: CASSWGSGLEQFF.

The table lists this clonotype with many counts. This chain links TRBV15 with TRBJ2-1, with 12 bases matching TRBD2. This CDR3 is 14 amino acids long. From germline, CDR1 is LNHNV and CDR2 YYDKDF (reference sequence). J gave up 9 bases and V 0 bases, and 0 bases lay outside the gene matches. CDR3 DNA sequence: TGTGCCACCAGCAGAGAACTAGCGGGGGGTGAGCAGTTCTTC. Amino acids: CATSRELAGGEQFF.

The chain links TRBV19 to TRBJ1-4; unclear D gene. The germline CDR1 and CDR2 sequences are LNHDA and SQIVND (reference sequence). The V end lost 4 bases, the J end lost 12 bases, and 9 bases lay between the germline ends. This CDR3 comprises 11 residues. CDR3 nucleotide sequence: TGTGCCAGTAGTACCCCCGTGGAACTGTTTTTT. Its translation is CASSTPVELFF.

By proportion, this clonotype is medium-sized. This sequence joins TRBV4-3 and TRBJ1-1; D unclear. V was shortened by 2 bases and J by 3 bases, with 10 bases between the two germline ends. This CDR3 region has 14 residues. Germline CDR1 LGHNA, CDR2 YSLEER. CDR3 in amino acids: CASSQWAKDTEAFF. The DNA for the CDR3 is TGCGCCAGCAGCCAATGGGCGAAGGACACTGAAGCTTTCTTT.

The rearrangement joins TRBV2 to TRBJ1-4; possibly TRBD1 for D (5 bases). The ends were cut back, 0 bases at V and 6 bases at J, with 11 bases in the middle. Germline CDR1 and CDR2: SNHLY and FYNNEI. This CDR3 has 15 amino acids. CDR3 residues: CASSEAPGVDEKLFF. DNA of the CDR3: TGTGCCAGCAGTGAAGCGCCGGGGGTTGATGAAAAACTGTTTTTT.

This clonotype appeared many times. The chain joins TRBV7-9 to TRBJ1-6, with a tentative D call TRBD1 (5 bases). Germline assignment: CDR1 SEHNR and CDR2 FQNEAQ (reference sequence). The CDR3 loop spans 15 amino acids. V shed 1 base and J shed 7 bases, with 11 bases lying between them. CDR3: CASSLELTENSPLHF. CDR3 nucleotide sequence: TGTGCCAGCAGCTTAGAGTTGACAGAGAATTCACCCCTCCACTTT.

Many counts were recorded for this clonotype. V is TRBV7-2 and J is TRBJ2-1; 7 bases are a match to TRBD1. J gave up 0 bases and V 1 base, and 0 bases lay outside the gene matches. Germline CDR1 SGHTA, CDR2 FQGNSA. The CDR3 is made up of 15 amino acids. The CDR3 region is CASSLGDSSYNEQFF. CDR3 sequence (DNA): TGTGCCAGCAGCTTAGGGGACAGCTCCTACAATGAGCAGTTCTTC. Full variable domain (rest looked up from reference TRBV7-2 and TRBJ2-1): GAGVSQSPSNKVTEKGKDVELRCDPISGHTALYWYRQSLGQGLEFLIYFQGNSAPDKSGLPSDRFSAERTGGSVSTLTIQRTQQEDSAVYLCASSLGDSSYNEQFFGPGTRLTVL.

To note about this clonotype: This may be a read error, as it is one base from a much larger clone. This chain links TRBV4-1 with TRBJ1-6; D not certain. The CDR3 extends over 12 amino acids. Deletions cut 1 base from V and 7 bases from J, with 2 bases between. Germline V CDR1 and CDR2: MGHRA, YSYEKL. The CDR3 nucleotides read TGCGCCAGCAGCCAAGCGAATTCACCCCTCCACTTT. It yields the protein CASSQANSPLHF.

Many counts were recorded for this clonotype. The CDR3 sequence: CASSILGGDEQFF. The CDR3 bases are TGTGCCAGTAGTATATTGGGGGGGGATGAGCAGTTCTTC. The V and J genes are TRBV19 and TRBJ2-1; 7 bases are a match to TRBD2. Germline CDR1 LNHDA, CDR2 SQIVND (reference sequence). V shed 2 bases and J 8 bases; nucleotides not matched to a gene: 3. CDR3 size: 13 residues.